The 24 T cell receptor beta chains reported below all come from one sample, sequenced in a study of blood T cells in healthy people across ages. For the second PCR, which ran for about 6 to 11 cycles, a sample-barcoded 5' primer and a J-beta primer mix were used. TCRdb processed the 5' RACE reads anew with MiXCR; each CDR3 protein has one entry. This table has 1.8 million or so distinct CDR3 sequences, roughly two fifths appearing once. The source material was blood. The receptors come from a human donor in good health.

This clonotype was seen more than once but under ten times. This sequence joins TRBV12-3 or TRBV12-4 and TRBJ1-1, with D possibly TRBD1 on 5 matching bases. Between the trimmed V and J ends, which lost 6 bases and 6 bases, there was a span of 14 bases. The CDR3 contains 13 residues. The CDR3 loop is CASSEGIPSEAFF. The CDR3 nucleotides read TGTGCCAGCAGCGAGGGGATCCCTTCTGAAGCTTTCTTT.

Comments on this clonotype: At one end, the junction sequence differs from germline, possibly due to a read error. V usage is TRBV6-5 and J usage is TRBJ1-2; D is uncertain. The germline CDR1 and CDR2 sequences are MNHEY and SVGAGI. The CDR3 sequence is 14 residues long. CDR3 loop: CASSYSEGSYGCTF. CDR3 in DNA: TGTGCCAGCAGTTACTCGGAGGGAAGCTATGGCTGCACCTTC.

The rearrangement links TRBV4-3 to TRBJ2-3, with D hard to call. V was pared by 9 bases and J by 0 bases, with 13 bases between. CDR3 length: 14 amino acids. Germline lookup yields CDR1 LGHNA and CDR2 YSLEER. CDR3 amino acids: CASALGRSTDTQYF. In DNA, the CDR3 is TGCGCCAGTGCGCTGGGTCGTAGCACAGATACGCAGTATTTT.

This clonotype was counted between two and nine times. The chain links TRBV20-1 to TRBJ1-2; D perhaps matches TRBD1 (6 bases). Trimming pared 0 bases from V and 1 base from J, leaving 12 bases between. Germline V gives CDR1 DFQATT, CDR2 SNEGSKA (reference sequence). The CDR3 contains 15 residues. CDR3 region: CSARDTGHINYGYTF. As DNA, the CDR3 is TGCAGTGCTAGAGATACGGGACATATTAACTATGGCTACACCTTC.

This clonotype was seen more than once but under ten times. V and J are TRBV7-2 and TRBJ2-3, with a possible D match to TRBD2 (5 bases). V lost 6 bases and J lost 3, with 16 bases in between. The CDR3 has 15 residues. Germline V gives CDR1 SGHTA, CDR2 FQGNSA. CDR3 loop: CASSLAGPGTDTQYF. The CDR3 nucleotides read TGTGCCAGCAGTCTAGCTGGGCCGGGTACAGATACGCAGTATTTT.

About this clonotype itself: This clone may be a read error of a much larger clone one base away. Here the CDR3 reads CASPGPRGDTQYF. CDR3 DNA: TGTGCCAGCCCGGGGCCTCGGGGAGATACGCAGTATTTT. The genes are TRBV6-1 and TRBJ2-3, with D perhaps matching TRBD1 or TRBD2 (5 bases each). CDR3 length: 13 amino acids. The germline V gene encodes CDR1 MNHNS and CDR2 SASEGT. The V and J ends lost 8 bases and 5 bases respectively, with 14 bases between them.

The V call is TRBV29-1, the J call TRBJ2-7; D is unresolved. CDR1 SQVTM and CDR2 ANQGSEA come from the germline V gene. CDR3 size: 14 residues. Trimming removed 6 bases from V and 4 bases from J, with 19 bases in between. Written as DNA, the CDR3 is TGCAGCGTATCCCCCCGGAATCTAAGATACGAGCAGTACTTC. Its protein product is CSVSPRNLRYEQYF.

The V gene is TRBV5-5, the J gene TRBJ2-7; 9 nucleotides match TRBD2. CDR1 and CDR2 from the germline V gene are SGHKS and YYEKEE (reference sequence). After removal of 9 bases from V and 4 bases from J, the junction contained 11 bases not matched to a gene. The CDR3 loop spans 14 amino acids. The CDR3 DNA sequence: TGTGCCACTACCCTAGCGGGGAGACCGTACGAGCAGTACTTC. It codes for CATTLAGRPYEQYF.

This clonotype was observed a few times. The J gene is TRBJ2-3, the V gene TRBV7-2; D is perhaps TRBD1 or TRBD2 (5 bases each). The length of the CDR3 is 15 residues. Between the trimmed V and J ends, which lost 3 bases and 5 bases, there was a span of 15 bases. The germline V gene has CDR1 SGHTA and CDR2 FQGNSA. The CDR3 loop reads CASSLEGTYGDTQYF. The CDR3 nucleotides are TGTGCCAGCAGCTTGGAAGGGACGTACGGAGATACGCAGTATTTT.

The CDR3 here is CASSSVDRASLGQFF. As DNA, the CDR3 is TGTGCCAGCAGCTCAGTAGACAGGGCCTCCTTAGGGCAGTTCTTC. The chain couples TRBV7-9 to TRBJ2-1, with 7 bases matching TRBD1. V trimming: 4 bases; J trimming: 12 bases; junction bases outside the gene matches: 15. Germline assignment: CDR1 SEHNR and CDR2 FQNEAQ (reference sequence). CDR3 length equals 15 residues.

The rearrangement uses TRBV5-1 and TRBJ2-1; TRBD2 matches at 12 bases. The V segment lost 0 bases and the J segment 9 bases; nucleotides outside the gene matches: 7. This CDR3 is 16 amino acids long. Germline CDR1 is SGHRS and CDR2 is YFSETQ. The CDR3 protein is CASSLDASGGASEQFF. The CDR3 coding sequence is TGCGCCAGCAGCTTGGACGCTAGCGGGGGGGCCAGTGAGCAGTTCTTC. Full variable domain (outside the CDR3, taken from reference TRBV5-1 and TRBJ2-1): KAGVTQTPRYLIKTRGQQVTLSCSPISGHRSVSWYQQTPGQGLQFLFEYFSETQRNKGNFPGRFSGRQFSNSRSEMNVSTLELGDSALYLCASSLDASGGASEQFFGPGTRLTVL.

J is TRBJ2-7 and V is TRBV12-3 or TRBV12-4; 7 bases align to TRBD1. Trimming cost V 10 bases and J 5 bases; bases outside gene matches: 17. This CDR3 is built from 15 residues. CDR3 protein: CANRPERGRVNEQYF. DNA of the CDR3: TGTGCCAACAGACCAGAAAGGGGGCGCGTAAACGAGCAGTACTTC.

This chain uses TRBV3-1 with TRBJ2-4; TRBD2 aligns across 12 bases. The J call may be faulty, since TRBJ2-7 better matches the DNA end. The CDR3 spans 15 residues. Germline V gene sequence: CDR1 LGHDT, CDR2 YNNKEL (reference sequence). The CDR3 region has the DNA TGTGCCAGCAGCCAAGATCTAGCGGGGGGGCTCGAGCAGTACTTC. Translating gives CASSQDLAGGLEQYF.

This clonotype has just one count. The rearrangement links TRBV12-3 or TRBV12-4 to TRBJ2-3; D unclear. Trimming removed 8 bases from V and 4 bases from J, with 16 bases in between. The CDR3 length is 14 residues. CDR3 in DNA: TGTGCCAGCGGCATCCGGGCGCAGGCAGATACGCAGTATTTT. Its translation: CASGIRAQADTQYF.

CDR3 protein: CASSPTPGTGAKNIQYF. In DNA form, the CDR3 reads TGCGCCAGCAGCCCCACTCCCGGGACTGGGGCCAAAAACATTCAGTACTTC. This chain connects TRBV4-1 to TRBJ2-4, with TRBD2 as a possible D gene (6 bases). Trimming removed 4 bases from V and 1 base from J, with 17 bases in between. This CDR3 is 17 amino acids long. Germline V lookup: CDR1 MGHRA, CDR2 YSYEKL.

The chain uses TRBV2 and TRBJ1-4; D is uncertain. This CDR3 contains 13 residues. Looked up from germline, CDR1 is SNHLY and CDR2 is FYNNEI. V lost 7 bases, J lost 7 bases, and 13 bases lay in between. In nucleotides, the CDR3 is TGTGCCAGCACGGAGATCCCGGGTGAAAAACTGTTTTTT. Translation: CASTEIPGEKLFF.

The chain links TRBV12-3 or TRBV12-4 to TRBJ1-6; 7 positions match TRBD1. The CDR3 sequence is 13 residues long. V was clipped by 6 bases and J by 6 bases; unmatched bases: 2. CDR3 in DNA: TGTGCCAGCAGAGGGACAGTTAATTCACCCCTCCACTTT. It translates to CASRGTVNSPLHF.

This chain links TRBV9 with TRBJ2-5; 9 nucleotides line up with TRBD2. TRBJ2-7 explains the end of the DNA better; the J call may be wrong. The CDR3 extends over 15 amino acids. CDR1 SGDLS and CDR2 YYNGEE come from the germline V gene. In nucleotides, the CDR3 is TGTGCCAGCAGCGTAGCCCTAGCGGGGCCCTACGAGCAGTACTTC. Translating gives CASSVALAGPYEQYF.

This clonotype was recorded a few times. The CDR3 is CSARDGGGQGSFEQYF. Written as DNA, the CDR3 is TGCAGTGCTAGAGATGGGGGGGGACAGGGATCTTTCGAGCAGTACTTC. The rearrangement joins TRBV20-1 to TRBJ2-5; 9 nucleotides match TRBD1. The J call is uncertain, as TRBJ2-7 better fits the DNA end. CDR1 and CDR2 from the germline V gene are DFQATT and SNEGSKA (reference sequence). The CDR3 covers 16 residues.

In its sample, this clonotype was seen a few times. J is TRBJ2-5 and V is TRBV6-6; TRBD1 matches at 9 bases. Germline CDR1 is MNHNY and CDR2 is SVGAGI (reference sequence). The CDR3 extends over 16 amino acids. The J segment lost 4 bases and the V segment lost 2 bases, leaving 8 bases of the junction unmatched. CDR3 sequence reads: CASSYGWTGEGETQYF. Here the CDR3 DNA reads TGTGCCAGCAGTTACGGGTGGACAGGGGAAGGAGAGACCCAGTACTTC.

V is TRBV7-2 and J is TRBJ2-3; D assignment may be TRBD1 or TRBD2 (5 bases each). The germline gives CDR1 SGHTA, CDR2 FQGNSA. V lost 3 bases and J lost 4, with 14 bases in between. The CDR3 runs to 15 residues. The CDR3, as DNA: TGTGCCAGCAGCTTTGTAGCGCTGGGGGCAGATACGCAGTATTTT. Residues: CASSFVALGADTQYF.

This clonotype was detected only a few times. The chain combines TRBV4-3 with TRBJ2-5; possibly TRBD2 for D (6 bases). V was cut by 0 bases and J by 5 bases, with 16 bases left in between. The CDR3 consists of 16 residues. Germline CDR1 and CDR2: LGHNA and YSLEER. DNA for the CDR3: TGCGCCAGCAGCCAAGAGGGCCACTCCCGGGGGGAGACCCAGTACTTC. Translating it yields CASSQEGHSRGETQYF.

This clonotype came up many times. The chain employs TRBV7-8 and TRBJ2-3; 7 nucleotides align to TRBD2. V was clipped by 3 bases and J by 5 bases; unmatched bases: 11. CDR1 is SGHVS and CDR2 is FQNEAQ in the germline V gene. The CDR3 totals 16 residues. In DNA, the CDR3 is TGTGCCAGCAGCTTCATCCGCGGGGGTCCAGGAGATACGCAGTATTTT. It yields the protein CASSFIRGGPGDTQYF.

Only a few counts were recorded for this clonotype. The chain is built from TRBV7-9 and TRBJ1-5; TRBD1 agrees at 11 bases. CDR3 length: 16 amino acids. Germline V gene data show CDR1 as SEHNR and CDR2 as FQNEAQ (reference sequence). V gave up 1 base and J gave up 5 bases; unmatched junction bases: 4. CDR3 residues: CASSLVKGQGDQPQHF. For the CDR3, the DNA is TGTGCCAGCAGCTTAGTAAAGGGACAGGGGGATCAGCCCCAGCATTTT.